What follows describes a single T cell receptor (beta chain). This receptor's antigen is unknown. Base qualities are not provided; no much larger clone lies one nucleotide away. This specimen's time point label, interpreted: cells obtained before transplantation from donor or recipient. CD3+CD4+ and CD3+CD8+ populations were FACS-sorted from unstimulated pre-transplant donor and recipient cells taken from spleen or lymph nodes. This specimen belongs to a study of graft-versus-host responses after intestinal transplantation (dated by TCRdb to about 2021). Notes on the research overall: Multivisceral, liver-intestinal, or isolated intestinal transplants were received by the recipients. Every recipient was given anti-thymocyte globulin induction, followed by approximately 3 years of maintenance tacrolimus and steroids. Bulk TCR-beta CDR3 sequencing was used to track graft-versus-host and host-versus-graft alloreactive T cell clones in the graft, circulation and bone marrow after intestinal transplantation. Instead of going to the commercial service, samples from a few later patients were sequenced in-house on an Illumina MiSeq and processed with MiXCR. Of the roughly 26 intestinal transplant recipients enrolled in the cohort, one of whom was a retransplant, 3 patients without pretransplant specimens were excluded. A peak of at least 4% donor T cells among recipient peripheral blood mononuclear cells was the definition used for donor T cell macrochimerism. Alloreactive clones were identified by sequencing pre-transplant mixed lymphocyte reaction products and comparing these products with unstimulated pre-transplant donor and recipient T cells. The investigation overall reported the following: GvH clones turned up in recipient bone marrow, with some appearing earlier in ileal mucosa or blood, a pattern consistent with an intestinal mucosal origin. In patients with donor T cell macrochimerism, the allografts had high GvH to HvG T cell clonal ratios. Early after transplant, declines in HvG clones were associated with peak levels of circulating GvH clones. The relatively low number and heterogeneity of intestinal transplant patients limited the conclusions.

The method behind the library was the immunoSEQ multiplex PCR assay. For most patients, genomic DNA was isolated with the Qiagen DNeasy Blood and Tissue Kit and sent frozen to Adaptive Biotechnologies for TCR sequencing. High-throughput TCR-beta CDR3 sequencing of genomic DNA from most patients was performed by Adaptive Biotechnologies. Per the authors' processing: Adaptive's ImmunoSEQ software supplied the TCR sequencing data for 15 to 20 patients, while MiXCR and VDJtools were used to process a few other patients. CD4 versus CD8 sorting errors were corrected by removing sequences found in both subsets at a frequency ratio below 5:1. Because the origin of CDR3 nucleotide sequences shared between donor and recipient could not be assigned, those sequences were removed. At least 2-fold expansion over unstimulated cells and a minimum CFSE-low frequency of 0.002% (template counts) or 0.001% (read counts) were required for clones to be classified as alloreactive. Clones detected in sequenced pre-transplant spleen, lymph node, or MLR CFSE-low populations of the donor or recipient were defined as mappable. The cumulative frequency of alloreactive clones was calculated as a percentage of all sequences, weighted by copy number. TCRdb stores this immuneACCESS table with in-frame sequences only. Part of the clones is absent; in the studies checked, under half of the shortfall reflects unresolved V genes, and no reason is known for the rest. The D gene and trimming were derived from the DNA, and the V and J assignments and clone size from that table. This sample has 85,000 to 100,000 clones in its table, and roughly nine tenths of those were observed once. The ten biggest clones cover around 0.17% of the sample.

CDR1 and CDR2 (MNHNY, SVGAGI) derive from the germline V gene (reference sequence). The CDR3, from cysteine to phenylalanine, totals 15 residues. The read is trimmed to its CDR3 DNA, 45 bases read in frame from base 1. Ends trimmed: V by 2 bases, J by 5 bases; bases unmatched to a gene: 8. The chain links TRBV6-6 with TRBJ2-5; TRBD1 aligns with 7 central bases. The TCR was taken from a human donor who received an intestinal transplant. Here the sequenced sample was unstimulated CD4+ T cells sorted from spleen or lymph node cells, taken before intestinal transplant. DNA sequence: TGTGCCAGCAGTTACCAGGGACAGAGCGCGGAGACCCAGTACTTC. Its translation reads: CASSYQGQSAETQYF.